This passage covers 17 T cell receptor beta chains from one sample sequenced in a study of T cells after yellow fever vaccination (dated by TCRdb to between 2017 and 2020). According to the study, the label for this sample's treatment or condition signals: live attenuated yellow fever vaccine strain. Receptor amplification or capture employed 5' RACE. Sequencing relied on an Illumina HiSeq 2500. TCRdb reran the public reads through fastp at Q25 and MiXCR, keeping productive beta chains. Merged by CDR3 protein, the rows form single entries marked with the most common genes and DNA. A total of about 630,000 distinct CDR3 sequences appear in this sample, about 12% of them only once. About 15% of the sample is held by the ten biggest clonotypes. The sample was PBMCs, taken on the day of the yellow fever booster vaccination. The receptors stem from a man aged 30 to 45 who received the YFV17D yellow fever vaccine.

This clonotype was counted ten times or more. The junction differs from germline at one of its ends, possibly a read error. This chain joins TRBV5-1 and TRBJ2-1, with 7 positions matching TRBD1. Germline V gives CDR1 SGHRS, CDR2 YFSETQ. The CDR3 extends over 12 amino acids. CDR3 amino acids: CASSNRGNEQFF. In nucleotides, the CDR3 is TGTGCCAGCAGCAACAGGGGCAATGAGCAGTTCTTC.

This clonotype was detected a few times. The genes are TRBV5-5 and TRBJ1-1; the D is unclear. The CDR3 has 15 amino acids. The V gene's germline CDR1 is SGHKS and CDR2 YYEKEE (reference sequence). V lost 4 bases, J lost 0 bases, and 13 bases lay in between. This CDR3 is CASSKATVLNTEAFF. CDR3 DNA sequence: TGTGCCAGCAGCAAGGCCACTGTCTTGAACACTGAAGCTTTCTTT.

The V gene is TRBV29-1, the J gene TRBJ2-3; the match to TRBD2 covers 15 bases. V lost 5 bases, J lost 3 bases, and 6 bases stayed unmatched. This CDR3 comprises 16 residues. Germline V gene sequence: CDR1 SQVTM, CDR2 ANQGSEA. This CDR3 reads CSVKGLAGGRTDTQYF. DNA of the CDR3: TGCAGCGTTAAGGGACTAGCGGGAGGACGGACAGATACGCAGTATTTT.

This clonotype was counted once. V usage is TRBV7-8 and J usage is TRBJ2-1; 7 nucleotides match TRBD2. CDR3 length: 16 amino acids. The ends lost 7 bases at V and 0 bases at J; junction bases unmatched: 9. Germline V CDR1 and CDR2: SGHVS, FQNEAQ. The CDR3 DNA follows: TGTGCCAGCACCTCTCTGGGCGGGAGCTCCTACAATGAGCAGTTCTTC. This encodes CASTSLGGSSYNEQFF.

The chain recombines TRBV5-1 with TRBJ2-1; TRBD2 agrees at 12 bases. Germline CDR1 and CDR2: SGHRS and YFSETQ. The CDR3 extends over 14 amino acids. V gave up 5 bases and J gave up 9 bases; unmatched junction bases: 6. This chain's CDR3 is CASRAGTSGFEQFF. CDR3 in DNA: TGCGCCAGCAGGGCCGGGACTAGCGGGTTTGAGCAGTTCTTC.

This chain links TRBV6-1 with TRBJ2-1; tentatively, D is TRBD2 (6 bases). Germline loops: CDR1 MNHNS, CDR2 SASEGT. Trimming pared 5 bases from V and 5 bases from J, leaving 25 bases between. The CDR3 spans 18 residues. The CDR3 is CASSPYPPSAGPNNEQFF. CDR3 in DNA: TGTGCCAGCAGTCCTTACCCCCCGTCGGCGGGACCGAACAATGAGCAGTTCTTC.

This clonotype was observed a few times. V and J are TRBV29-1 and TRBJ2-7; D remains unclear. The ends were cut back, 2 bases at V and 5 bases at J, with 10 bases in the middle. CDR1 and CDR2 from the germline V gene are SQVTM and ANQGSEA. There are 12 residues in the CDR3. CDR3 protein: CSVEIGVNEQYF. For the CDR3, the DNA is TGCAGCGTTGAAATTGGAGTCAACGAGCAGTACTTC.

V is TRBV28 and J is TRBJ2-7; TRBD1 is a possible D gene (5 bases). The germline V and J ends were trimmed by 8 bases and 5 bases, with 13 bases remaining between them. The CDR3 consists of 12 residues. CDR1 is MDHEN, CDR2 SYDVKM, per germline. Here the CDR3 DNA reads TGTGCCAGCTTCAGGGATGGAGACGAGCAGTACTTC. This sequence encodes CASFRDGDEQYF.

The table lists this clonotype with a few counts. The CDR3 reads CASSQRKSGALAPYNEQFF. The CDR3 DNA follows: TGTGCCAGCAGCCAGAGAAAGAGCGGAGCCCTTGCTCCCTACAATGAGCAGTTCTTC. The chain couples TRBV3-1 to TRBJ2-1; weak D call: TRBD2 (5 bases). CDR3 length equals 19 residues. The germline V gene has CDR1 LGHDT and CDR2 YNNKEL (reference sequence). With 3 bases removed from V and 2 bases from J, the gap between germline ends came to 23 bases.

A few counts support this clonotype. V and J are TRBV5-5 and TRBJ2-1; 11 bases map to TRBD1. J gave up 4 bases and V 1 base, and 4 bases lay outside the gene matches. This CDR3 has 16 amino acids. Looked up from germline, CDR1 is SGHKS and CDR2 is YYEKEE (reference sequence). The CDR3 is CASSLRGQGVYNEQFF. As DNA, the CDR3 is TGTGCCAGCAGCTTGCGGGGACAGGGGGTATACAATGAGCAGTTCTTC.

Note on this clonotype: A clone one base away is much larger, so this may be a read error. The chain joins TRBV20-1 to TRBJ2-1, with TRBD2 identical over 8 bases. Unmatched junction bases numbered 9, after V lost 3 bases and J lost 5 bases. The length of the CDR3 is 15 residues. Germline CDR1 DFQATT, CDR2 SNEGSKA (reference sequence). Written as DNA, the CDR3 is TGCAGTGCTAGGTCAGCGGGAGTGGGCCACAATGAGCAGTTCTTC. Translating it yields CSARSAGVGHNEQFF.

This clonotype was detected ten times or more. The V gene is TRBV5-1, the J gene TRBJ2-1, with D maybe TRBD2 (5 bases). CDR1 and CDR2 from the germline V gene are SGHRS and YFSETQ. Trimming shortened V by 2 bases and J by 3 bases, and 15 bases separated the two germline ends. The CDR3 totals 16 residues. CDR3 nucleotides: TGCGCCAGCAGCTTAAGAGCGGAGGTGGGCTACAATGAGCAGTTCTTC. It codes for CASSLRAEVGYNEQFF.

Only a few counts were recorded for this clonotype. The chain couples TRBV9 to TRBJ2-7; TRBD2 matches at 15 bases. Germline V gene lookup returns CDR1 SGDLS and CDR2 YYNGEE. After removal of 4 bases from V and 6 bases from J, the junction contained 8 bases not matched to a gene. The CDR3 contains 16 residues. CDR3 sequence: CASSSEPGLAGGEQYF. The DNA of the CDR3 is TGTGCCAGCAGCTCGGAACCGGGACTAGCGGGAGGCGAGCAGTACTTC.

This clonotype was detected only a few times. The V gene is TRBV28, the J gene TRBJ2-1; D possibly corresponds to TRBD1 (6 bases). The ends were cut back, 5 bases at V and 9 bases at J, with 14 bases in the middle. Germline V gene data show CDR1 as MDHEN and CDR2 as SYDVKM. The CDR3 extends over 13 amino acids. CDR3 sequence (DNA): TGTGCCAGCAGTGGCACCGGGACACTTGAGCAGTTCTTC. This sequence encodes CASSGTGTLEQFF.

CDR3 DNA sequence: TGTGCCAGTAGTATAGACTTCGTGACCACCCTCACAGATACGCAGTATTTT. As protein: CASSIDFVTTLTDTQYF. This chain links TRBV19 with TRBJ2-3; no definite D call. Per the germline V gene, CDR1 is LNHDA and CDR2 is SQIVND (reference sequence). Trimming took 0 bases from V and 2 from J, leaving 15 bases between them. The CDR3 has 17 amino acids.

There are a few counts of this clonotype. The genes are TRBV27 and TRBJ1-6, with a tentative D call TRBD1 (5 bases). The CDR3 is 14 residues long. The V end lost 3 bases, the J end lost 8 bases, and 11 bases lay between the germline ends. Germline V gives CDR1 MNHEY, CDR2 SMNVEV (reference sequence). This chain's CDR3 is CASSFRGAYSPLHF. Here the CDR3 DNA reads TGTGCCAGCAGTTTTCGGGGCGCATATTCACCCCTCCACTTT.

This chain uses TRBV9 with TRBJ2-1; D possibly corresponds to TRBD2 (5 bases). The V gene lost 10 bases and the J gene lost 5 bases, with 19 bases spanning the gap. The CDR3 loop spans 14 amino acids. Germline V gene sequence: CDR1 SGDLS, CDR2 YYNGEE. This CDR3 reads CASAREPINNEQFF. The CDR3 coding sequence is TGTGCCTCGGCGAGGGAACCAATAAACAATGAGCAGTTCTTC.